A selection of T cell receptor beta chains follows, all from one sample in a study of T-cell memory formation after mild COVID-19. TCRdb independently ran MiXCR on the 5' RACE reads; one entry per CDR3 protein. Here the sample spans approximately 65,000 distinct CDR3 sequences, less than 9.5% being singletons. Sequenced: PBMCs or a T cell subset sorted from them (not recorded which). Receptors originate from a man between 18 and 35 years old who had mild COVID-19 (a few samples of this study predate the infection). Cell type and time point are not known. Each CDR3 is given with its conserved first and last residue. D genes are given only for firm matches. Some rows have no size entry. The others give once, few or many, or a class for an expanded clone.

D gene: NA
clone size: NA
V gene: TRBV11-2
J gene: TRBJ1-4
CDR3 protein: CASSLDPVYNEKLFF
CDR3 DNA: TGTGCCAGCAGCTTAGACCCGGTGTATAATGAAAAACTGTTTTTT

D gene: TRBD2
clone size: NA
V gene: TRBV4-1
J gene: TRBJ2-1
CDR3 protein: CASAGIGTSGANEQFF
CDR3 DNA: TGCGCCAGCGCAGGTATCGGGACTAGCGGGGCCAATGAGCAGTTCTTC

D gene: NA
clone size: NA
V gene: TRBV7-9
J gene: TRBJ1-2
CDR3 protein: CASSQTQTDGYTF
CDR3 DNA: TGTGCCAGCAGCCAGACACAGACTGATGGCTACACCTTC

D gene: TRBD2
clone size: few
V gene: TRBV4-2
J gene: TRBJ2-1
CDR3 protein: CASSPSRGIRRNEQFF
CDR3 DNA: TGTGCCAGCAGCCCCTCGCGGGGGATCAGAAGGAATGAGCAGTTCTTC

D gene: TRBD1
clone size: NA
V gene: TRBV7-2
J gene: TRBJ1-1
CDR3 protein: CASSFGQDTEAFF
CDR3 DNA: TGTGCCAGCAGCTTCGGACAGGACACTGAAGCTTTCTTT

D gene: TRBD1
clone size: NA
V gene: TRBV7-2
J gene: TRBJ1-6
CDR3 protein: CASSLQGADSPLHF
CDR3 DNA: TGTGCCAGCAGCTTACAGGGGGCGGATTCACCCCTCCACTTT

D gene: NA
clone size: many
V gene: TRBV6-6
J gene: TRBJ2-3
CDR3 protein: CASSYPREGSSTDTQYF
CDR3 DNA: TGTGCCAGCAGTTACCCCAGAGAAGGGTCTAGCACAGATACGCAGTATTTT

D gene: TRBD2
clone size: many
V gene: TRBV5-4
J gene: TRBJ2-1
CDR3 protein: CASSTGALAGVDEQFF
CDR3 DNA: TGTGCCAGCAGCACCGGAGCACTAGCGGGTGTCGATGAGCAGTTCTTC

D gene: NA
clone size: many
V gene: TRBV4-2
J gene: TRBJ2-2
CDR3 protein: CASSQEGVESRPNTGELFF
CDR3 DNA: TGTGCCAGCAGCCAAGAAGGAGTAGAGAGCAGACCGAACACCGGGGAGCTGTTTTTT

D gene: NA
clone size: many
V gene: TRBV10-3
J gene: TRBJ2-5
CDR3 protein: CAINDPGGQETQYF
CDR3 DNA: TGTGCCATCAATGACCCAGGGGGGCAAGAGACCCAGTACTTC

D gene: NA
clone size: few
V gene: TRBV3-1
J gene: TRBJ2-5
CDR3 protein: CASSLLDRETQYF
CDR3 DNA: TGTGCCAGCAGCCTCTTAGACAGAGAGACCCAGTACTTC

D gene: NA
clone size: NA
V gene: TRBV5-1
J gene: TRBJ2-3
CDR3 protein: CASSLGQGWTDTQYF
CDR3 DNA: TGCGCCAGCAGCTTGGGTCAGGGTTGGACAGATACGCAGTATTTT

D gene: NA
clone size: few
V gene: TRBV2
J gene: TRBJ2-5
CDR3 protein: CASSEGRRRDF
CDR3 DNA: TGTGCCAGCAGTGAGGGCAGGAGGAGAGACTTC

D gene: NA
clone size: NA
V gene: TRBV5-1
J gene: TRBJ2-2
CDR3 protein: CASSLLQGSITGELFF
CDR3 DNA: TGCGCCAGCAGCTTGCTCCAGGGGTCAATCACCGGGGAGCTGTTTTTT

D gene: TRBD1
clone size: few
V gene: TRBV11-2
J gene: TRBJ2-1
CDR3 protein: CASREEGAPYNEQFF
CDR3 DNA: TGTGCCAGCAGGGAAGAGGGGGCCCCCTACAATGAGCAGTTCTTC

D gene: NA
clone size: NA
V gene: TRBV3-1
J gene: TRBJ2-3
CDR3 protein: CASSQVTDTQYF
CDR3 DNA: TGTGCCAGCAGCCAAGTTACAGATACGCAGTATTTT

D gene: NA
clone size: few
V gene: TRBV5-1
J gene: TRBJ2-3
CDR3 protein: CASSSGSRGTDTQYF
CDR3 DNA: TGCGCCAGCAGCTCCGGAAGTAGGGGCACAGATACGCAGTATTTT

D gene: NA
clone size: NA
V gene: TRBV19
J gene: TRBJ2-1
CDR3 protein: CASSPRRQDGSYNEQFF
CDR3 DNA: TGTGCCAGTAGTCCCCGTCGCCAGGACGGATCATACAATGAGCAGTTCTTC

D gene: NA
clone size: NA
V gene: TRBV5-1
J gene: TRBJ2-6
CDR3 protein: CASSVRPSGANVLTF
CDR3 DNA: TGCGCCAGCTCTGTTAGACCCTCTGGGGCCAACGTCCTGACTTTC

D gene: TRBD2
clone size: few
V gene: TRBV5-4
J gene: TRBJ2-5
CDR3 protein: CASSLMVAGQETQYF
CDR3 DNA: TGTGCCAGCAGCTTGATGGTAGCGGGACAAGAGACCCAGTACTTC

D gene: TRBD1
clone size: few
V gene: TRBV3-1
J gene: TRBJ1-6
CDR3 protein: CASSQAGGMDSPLHF
CDR3 DNA: TGTGCCAGCAGCCAAGCAGGGGGCATGGATTCACCCCTCCACTTT

D gene: TRBD1
clone size: NA
V gene: TRBV6-1
J gene: TRBJ2-3
CDR3 protein: CASSDRDRDTDTQYF
CDR3 DNA: TGTGCCAGCAGTGACCGGGACAGGGATACAGATACGCAGTATTTT

D gene: NA
clone size: few
V gene: TRBV7-2
J gene: TRBJ2-5
CDR3 protein: CASSLEARTQYF
CDR3 DNA: TGTGCCAGCAGCTTAGAGGCCCGGACCCAGTACTTC

D gene: NA
clone size: NA
V gene: TRBV7-2
J gene: TRBJ2-5
CDR3 protein: CASSLVTVGAQQETQYF
CDR3 DNA: TGTGCCAGCAGCTTAGTTACTGTTGGCGCCCAACAAGAGACCCAGTACTTC

D gene: NA
clone size: few
V gene: TRBV20-1
J gene: TRBJ2-2
CDR3 protein: CSAQTALTGELFF
CDR3 DNA: TGCAGTGCTCAGACAGCTCTCACCGGGGAGCTGTTTTTT